These T cell receptor beta chains were read from a single sample in a study of siplizumab effects on memory and regulatory T cells. Only in-frame clones appear in the TCRdb table, and some are missing; sequencing was by immunoSEQ multiplex PCR. The sample lists about 72,000 clones, roughly nine tenths seen once, with 25% to 35% in the top ten. The sample taken for sequencing was CD8+ T cells sorted from blood. Receptor source: a human donor in good health. The CDR3 runs from the conserved cysteine through the conserved F or W.

cdr3_aa	cdr3_length	v_call	j_call
CASSQEEGQLALNEQFF	17	TRBV4-1	TRBJ2-1
CASSFLGGVNTGELFF	16	TRBV11-2	TRBJ2-2
CASSLIIRGQGDYGYTF	17	TRBV7-9	TRBJ1-2
CASRPPVWDSEAFF	14	TRBV27	TRBJ1-1
CATSRDMTVLSYEQYF	16	TRBV15	TRBJ2-7
CASSSRDSITDTQYF	15	TRBV11-3	TRBJ2-3
CASSLTTDYSNQPQHF	16	TRBV4-1	TRBJ1-5
CAWSDAGTSVYEQYF	15	TRBV30	TRBJ2-7
CASSYRANTEAFF	13	TRBV6-5	TRBJ1-1
CASSEGPPYEQYF	13	TRBV6-1	TRBJ2-7
CASSPGQSLNTEAFF	15	TRBV14	TRBJ1-1
CASSLASSASGSTDTQYF	18	TRBV7-9	TRBJ2-3
CASSETPGQNYGYTF	15	TRBV19	TRBJ1-2
CAISDQGVTRNSNQPQHF	18	TRBV10-3	TRBJ1-5
CASSQDAGRVNYGYTF	16	TRBV4-1	TRBJ1-2
CASSFGQGNSPLHF	14	TRBV7-2	TRBJ1-6
CASSLGDRSYEQYF	14	TRBV5-4	TRBJ2-7
CASWFPYNEQFF	12	TRBV27	TRBJ2-1
CASSLGGMNQPQHF	14	TRBV27	TRBJ1-5
CASSPQGPKNIQYF	14	TRBV27	TRBJ2-4
CASSGSGTPYNEQFF	15	TRBV9	TRBJ2-1
CASRSGTGRTGELFF	15	TRBV5-5	TRBJ2-2
CASSPSDYEQYF	12	TRBV9	TRBJ2-7
CASSLVRTGRTDTQYF	16	TRBV11-2	TRBJ2-3
CASSPWTRSNQPQHF	15	TRBV19	TRBJ1-5
CASRTGNQPQHF	12	TRBV19	TRBJ1-5
CASSLEEGRGSNQPQHF	17	TRBV5-6	TRBJ1-5
CASSPPPDKETQYF	14	TRBV18	TRBJ2-5
CASSPLGGEAFF	12	TRBV4-1	TRBJ1-1
CASSETAANYGYTF	14	TRBV7-9	TRBJ1-2
CASSVIGGEADTQYF	15	TRBV9	TRBJ2-3
CASSPQGKETQYF	13	TRBV7-9	TRBJ2-5
CASSLAGGRYEQYF	14	TRBV5-6	TRBJ2-7
CASSYSPGGYTEAFF	15	TRBV6-5	TRBJ1-1
CASSAEGVAGVDYGYTF	17	TRBV6-1	TRBJ1-2
CASSSTEGDYYGYTF	15	TRBV11-2	TRBJ1-2